Listed here are 13 T cell receptor beta chains from one sample, sequenced in a study of T cells in Graves' hyperthyroidism and ophthalmopathy. RNA transcripts gave rise to amplified TCR beta CDR3 regions. HTBI primers were used for first-round RT-PCR of the TCR CDR3. TCRdb called the multiplex PCR reads again in MiXCR, with one record for every CDR3 protein. Of about 620,000 distinct CDR3 sequences in the sample, roughly 16% were seen once. Sequences were obtained from blood. These receptors were obtained from a woman in her 30s with Graves' hyperthyroidism.

This clonotype was picked up many times. The V gene is TRBV7-9, the J gene TRBJ2-2; TRBD2 is a possible D gene (6 bases). Trimming shortened V by 2 bases and J by 1 base, and 17 bases separated the two germline ends. Germline values: CDR1 SEHNR, CDR2 FQNEAQ (reference sequence). The CDR3 is made up of 18 amino acids. CDR3 DNA: TGTGCCAGCAGCTTAAGCGGCCGTTCTAGCGTGAACACCGGGGAGCTGTTTTTT. Translating gives CASSLSGRSSVNTGELFF.

This clonotype has at least ten counts. The chain is built from TRBV2 and TRBJ1-1; 8 nucleotides align to TRBD1. This CDR3 is built from 14 residues. CDR1 is SNHLY and CDR2 is FYNNEI in the germline V gene. V shed 7 bases, J shed 5 bases, and the junction held 9 bases outside the gene matches. The CDR3 loop is CASTPGTGRTEAFF. For the CDR3, the DNA is TGTGCCAGCACCCCCGGGACAGGACGAACTGAAGCTTTCTTT.

This rearrangement joins TRBV5-1 to TRBJ1-6; D is perhaps TRBD1 (6 bases). Germline assignment: CDR1 SGHRS and CDR2 YFSETQ. The ends were cut back, 0 bases at V and 12 bases at J, with 7 bases in the middle. There are 12 residues in the CDR3. The CDR3 here is CASSLGGLPLHF. CDR3 DNA: TGCGCCAGCAGCTTGGGGGGGCTACCCCTCCACTTT.

Many counts were recorded for this clonotype. The chain has TRBV27 and TRBJ2-2; D gene uncertain. The V gene's germline CDR1 is MNHEY and CDR2 SMNVEV (reference sequence). Trimming took 4 bases from V and 1 from J, leaving 4 bases between them. The CDR3 is 13 residues long. CDR3 protein: CASSYQNTGELFF. CDR3 sequence (DNA): TGTGCCAGCAGTTACCAGAACACCGGGGAGCTGTTTTTT.

The table lists this clonotype with many counts. This rearrangement joins TRBV20-1 to TRBJ2-3; D is uncertain. Deletions cut 5 bases from V and 5 bases from J, with 14 bases between. This CDR3 comprises 13 residues. CDR1 and CDR2 from the germline V gene are DFQATT and SNEGSKA (reference sequence). The CDR3 DNA follows: TGCAGTGCTTGGGCCTCCGTAGGAGATACGCAGTATTTT. This encodes CSAWASVGDTQYF.

This clonotype was seen ten or more times. The V gene is TRBV27, the J gene TRBJ2-2; no clear D. The CDR3 runs 16 residues. V gave up 2 bases and J gave up 0 bases, with 10 bases separating them. The germline V gene has CDR1 MNHEY and CDR2 SMNVEV (reference sequence). CDR3 nucleotides: TGTGCCAGCAGTTTACTTGGTCGGGCGAACACCGGGGAGCTGTTTTTT. This codes for CASSLLGRANTGELFF.

There are a few counts of this clonotype. This chain joins TRBV20-1 and TRBJ1-1; D remains ambiguous. This CDR3 spans 14 amino acids. Germline V gene sequence: CDR1 DFQATT, CDR2 SNEGSKA (reference sequence). Trimming cost V 1 base and J 5 bases, with 14 bases left between them. In DNA, the CDR3 is TGCAGTGCTAGAGTGGTCGGGGTGAGAACTGAAGCTTTCTTT. Translation gives CSARVVGVRTEAFF.

This clonotype was observed a handful of times. This chain connects TRBV7-9 to TRBJ2-3, with D possibly matching TRBD1 (6 bases). This CDR3 is built from 16 residues. Germline V CDR1 and CDR2: SEHNR, FQNEAQ (reference sequence). V was cut by 2 bases and J by 0 bases, with 12 bases left in between. The CDR3 DNA is TGTGCCAGCAGCTTATCGACAGGCAGTAGCACAGATACGCAGTATTTT. This translates into CASSLSTGSSTDTQYF.

This clonotype was detected a few times. CDR3 nucleotide sequence: TGTGCCAGCAGCTTAATGGGCTGGGACACCATATATTTT. It specifies CASSLMGWDTIYF. J is TRBJ1-3 and V is TRBV7-2, with D unresolved. From germline, CDR1 is SGHTA and CDR2 FQGNSA. The germline V and J ends were trimmed by 2 bases and 8 bases, with 10 bases remaining between them. The CDR3 is made up of 13 amino acids.

The J gene is TRBJ1-3, the V gene TRBV20-1, with D tentatively TRBD1 (6 bases). Germline lookup yields CDR1 DFQATT and CDR2 SNEGSKA (reference sequence). The germline V and J ends were trimmed by 3 bases and 1 base, with 16 bases remaining between them. The CDR3 covers 16 residues. Written as DNA, the CDR3 is TGCAGTGCTAGTGATACAGGGCCGCGATCTGGAAACACCATATATTTT. It encodes CSASDTGPRSGNTIYF.

The chain employs TRBV20-1 and TRBJ1-2, with a weak D call TRBD1 (5 bases). The germline V and J ends were trimmed by 3 bases and 5 bases, with 25 bases remaining between them. The germline gives CDR1 DFQATT, CDR2 SNEGSKA (reference sequence). This CDR3 comprises 17 residues. CDR3 region: CSARGYGTQPLNYGYTF. CDR3 coding DNA: TGCAGTGCTAGGGGATACGGGACGCAACCCTTAAATTATGGCTACACCTTC.

This clonotype was picked up many times. The chain combines TRBV28 with TRBJ2-3; 12 bases align to TRBD2. This CDR3 has 16 amino acids. Trimming cost V 4 bases and J 4 bases; bases outside gene matches: 6. Looked up from germline, CDR1 is MDHEN and CDR2 is SYDVKM. CDR3 nucleotide sequence: TGTGCCAGCAGTTCCCCGACTAGCGGGAGTTCAGATACGCAGTATTTT. Its protein product is CASSSPTSGSSDTQYF.

Concerning this clonotype itself: A read error may explain this, as a much larger clone is one base away. CDR3 coding DNA: TGTACCAGCTCACATAGCGGGAACACCGGGGAGCTGTTTTTT. Translation: CTSSHSGNTGELFF. This chain links TRBV18 with TRBJ2-2, with D possibly being TRBD2 (6 bases). The CDR3 is 14 amino acids. CDR1 is KGHSH, CDR2 LQKENI, per germline.